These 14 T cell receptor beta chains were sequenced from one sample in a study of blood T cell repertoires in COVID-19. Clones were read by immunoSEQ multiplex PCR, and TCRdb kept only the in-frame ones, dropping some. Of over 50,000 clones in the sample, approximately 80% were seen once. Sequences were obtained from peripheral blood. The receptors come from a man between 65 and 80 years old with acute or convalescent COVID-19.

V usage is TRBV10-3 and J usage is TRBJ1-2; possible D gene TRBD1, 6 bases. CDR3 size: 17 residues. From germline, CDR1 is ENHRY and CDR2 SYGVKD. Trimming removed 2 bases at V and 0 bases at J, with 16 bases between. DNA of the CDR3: TGTGCCATCAGTGAGCTCGGGGGGCAGGGGCCTAACTATGGCTACACCTTC. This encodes CAISELGGQGPNYGYTF.

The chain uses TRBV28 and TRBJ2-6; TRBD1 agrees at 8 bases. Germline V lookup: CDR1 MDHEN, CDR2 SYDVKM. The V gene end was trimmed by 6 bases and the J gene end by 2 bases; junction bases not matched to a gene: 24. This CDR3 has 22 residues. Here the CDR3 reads CASSRPGTGIVGAIAGANVLTF. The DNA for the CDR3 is TGTGCCAGCAGCCGTCCCGGGACAGGAATCGTGGGGGCAATCGCTGGGGCCAACGTCCTGACTTTC.

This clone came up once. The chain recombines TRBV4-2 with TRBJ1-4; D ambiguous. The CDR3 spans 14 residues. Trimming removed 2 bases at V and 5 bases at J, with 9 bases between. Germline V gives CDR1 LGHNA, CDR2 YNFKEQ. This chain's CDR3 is CASSQFRVNEKLFF. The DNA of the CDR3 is TGTGCCAGCAGCCAATTTCGGGTAAATGAAAAACTGTTTTTT.

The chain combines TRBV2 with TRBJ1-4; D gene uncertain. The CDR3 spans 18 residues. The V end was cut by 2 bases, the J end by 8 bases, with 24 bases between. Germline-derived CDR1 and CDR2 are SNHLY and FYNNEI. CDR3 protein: CASSEWTDSEMDREKLFF. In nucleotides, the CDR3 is TGTGCCAGCAGTGAATGGACGGACTCCGAAATGGATAGGGAAAAACTGTTTTTT.

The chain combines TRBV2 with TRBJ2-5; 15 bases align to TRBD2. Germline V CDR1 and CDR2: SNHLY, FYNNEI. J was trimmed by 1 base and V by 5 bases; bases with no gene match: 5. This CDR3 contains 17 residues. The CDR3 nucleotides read TGTGCCAGCAGTCCCGGGACTAGCGGGGGGTTCCAAGAGACCCAGTACTTC. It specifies CASSPGTSGGFQETQYF.

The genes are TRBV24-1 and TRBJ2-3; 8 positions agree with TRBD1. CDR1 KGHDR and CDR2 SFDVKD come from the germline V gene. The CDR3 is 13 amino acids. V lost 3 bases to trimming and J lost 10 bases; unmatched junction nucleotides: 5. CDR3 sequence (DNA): TGTGCCACCAGTGATCGACAGGGACAGGCGCAGTATTTT. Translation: CATSDRQGQAQYF.

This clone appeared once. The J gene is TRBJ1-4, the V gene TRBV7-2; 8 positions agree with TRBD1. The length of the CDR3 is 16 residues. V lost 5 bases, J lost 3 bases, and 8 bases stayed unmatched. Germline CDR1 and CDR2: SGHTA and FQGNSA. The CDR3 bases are TGTGCCAGCAGCCCGACAGGGGCCCCACCTAATGAAAAACTGTTTTTT. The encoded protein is CASSPTGAPPNEKLFF.

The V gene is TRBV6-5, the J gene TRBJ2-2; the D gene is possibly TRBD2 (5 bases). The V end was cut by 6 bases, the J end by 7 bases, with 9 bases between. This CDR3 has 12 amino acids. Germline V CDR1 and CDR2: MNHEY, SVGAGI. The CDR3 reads CASRPGSGELFF. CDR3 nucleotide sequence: TGTGCCAGCAGACCGGGGAGCGGGGAGCTGTTTTTT.

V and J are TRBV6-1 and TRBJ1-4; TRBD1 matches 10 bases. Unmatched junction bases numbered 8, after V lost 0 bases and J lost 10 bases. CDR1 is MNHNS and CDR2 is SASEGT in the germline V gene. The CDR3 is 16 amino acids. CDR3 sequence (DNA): TGTGCCAGCAGTGAAGCCGGGACAGGGGCCCTAGGAAAACTGTTTTTT. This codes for CASSEAGTGALGKLFF.

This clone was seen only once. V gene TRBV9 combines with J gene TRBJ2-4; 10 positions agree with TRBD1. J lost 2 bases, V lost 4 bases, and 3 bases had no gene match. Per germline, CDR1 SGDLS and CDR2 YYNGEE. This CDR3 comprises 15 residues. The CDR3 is CASSSGQGSKNIQYF. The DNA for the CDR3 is TGTGCCAGCAGCTCGGGACAGGGGTCCAAAAACATTCAGTACTTC.

The CDR3: CASSGGQPQETQYF. The CDR3, as DNA: TGCGCCAGCAGCGGGGGACAGCCACAAGAGACCCAGTACTTC. V usage is TRBV5-1 and J usage is TRBJ2-5; the match to TRBD1 covers 7 bases. The germline gives CDR1 SGHRS, CDR2 YFSETQ. The junction had 5 bases not matched to a gene; V was cut back by 4 bases and J by 2 bases. CDR3 length: 14 amino acids.

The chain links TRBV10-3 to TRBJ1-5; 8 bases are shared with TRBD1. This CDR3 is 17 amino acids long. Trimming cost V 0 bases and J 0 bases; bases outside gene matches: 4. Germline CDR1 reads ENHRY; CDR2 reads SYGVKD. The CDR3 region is CAISESKTGDSNQPQHF. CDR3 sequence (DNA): TGTGCCATCAGTGAGTCGAAGACAGGGGATAGCAATCAGCCCCAGCATTTT.

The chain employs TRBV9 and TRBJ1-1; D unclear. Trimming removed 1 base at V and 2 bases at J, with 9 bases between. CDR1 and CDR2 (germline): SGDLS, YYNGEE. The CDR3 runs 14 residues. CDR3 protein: CASSVTQINTEAFF. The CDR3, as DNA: TGTGCCAGCAGCGTAACGCAGATTAACACTGAAGCTTTCTTT.

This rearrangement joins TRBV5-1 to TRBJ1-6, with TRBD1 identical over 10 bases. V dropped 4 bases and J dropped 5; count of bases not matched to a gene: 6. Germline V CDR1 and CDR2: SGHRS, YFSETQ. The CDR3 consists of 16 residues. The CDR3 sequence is CASSIGGTGDNSPLHF. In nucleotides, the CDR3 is TGCGCCAGCAGCATCGGCGGGACAGGGGATAATTCACCCCTCCACTTT.